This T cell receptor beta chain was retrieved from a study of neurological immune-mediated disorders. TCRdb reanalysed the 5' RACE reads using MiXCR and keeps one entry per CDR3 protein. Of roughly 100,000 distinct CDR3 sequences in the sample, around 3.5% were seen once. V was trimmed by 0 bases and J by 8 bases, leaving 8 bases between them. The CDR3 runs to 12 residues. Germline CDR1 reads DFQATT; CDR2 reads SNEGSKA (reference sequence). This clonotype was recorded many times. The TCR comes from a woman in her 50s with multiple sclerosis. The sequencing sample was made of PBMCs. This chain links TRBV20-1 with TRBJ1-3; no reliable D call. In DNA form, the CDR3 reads TGCAGTGCTAGAGATATTACGGACACCATATATTTT. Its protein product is CSARDITDTIYF.